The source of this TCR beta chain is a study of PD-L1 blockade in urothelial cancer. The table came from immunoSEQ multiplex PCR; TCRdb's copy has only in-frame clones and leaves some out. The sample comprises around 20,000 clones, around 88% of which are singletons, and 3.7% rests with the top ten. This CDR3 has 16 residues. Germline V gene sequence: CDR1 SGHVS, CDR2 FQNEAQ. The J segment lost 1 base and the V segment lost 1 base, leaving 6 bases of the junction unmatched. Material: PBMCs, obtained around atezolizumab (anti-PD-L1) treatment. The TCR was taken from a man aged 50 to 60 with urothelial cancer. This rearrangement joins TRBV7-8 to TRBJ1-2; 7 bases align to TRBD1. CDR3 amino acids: CASSLVVGDSNYGYTF. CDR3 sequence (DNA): TGTGCCAGCAGCTTAGTAGTGGGGGACAGTAACTATGGCTACACCTTC.